The following is a T cell receptor (beta chain) sequence with its context. This sample is part of a study of blood T cell repertoires in COVID-19. Study-level background: Collection of acute and convalescent COVID-19 samples took place in the United States, Italy and Spain. From T cells, B-cell-depleted T cells, or PBMCs came the material, which was cDNA or gDNA.

Original processing notes: Scientists estimated how many nucleated cells there were by amplifying reference gene primers. Sequencing was performed with immunoSEQ multiplex PCR; in TCRdb, only in-frame clones are kept and a portion is missing. The DNA gave D and trimming, while V, J and clone size come from that table. The data contain just over 250,000 clones, about nine tenths of them singletons. V lost 4 bases, J lost 5 bases, and 6 bases stayed unmatched. CDR1 SGHRS and CDR2 YFSETQ come from the germline V gene. CDR3 length equals 14 residues. The receptor was derived from a middle-aged man who had recovered from COVID-19. The chain has TRBV5-1 and TRBJ2-5, with 9 bases identical to TRBD2. Sequenced material: peripheral blood. Here the CDR3 reads CASSGIAGVETQYF. The CDR3 nucleotides are TGCGCCAGCAGCGGGATAGCGGGGGTGGAGACCCAGTACTTC.